This T cell receptor beta chain was sequenced during a study of blood T cell repertoires in COVID-19. Study-wide context: Acute and convalescent COVID-19 specimens originated in the United States, Italy and Spain. Sample material is recorded as cDNA or gDNA derived from T cells, B-cell-depleted T cells, or PBMCs.

Authors' methods: Quantification of nucleated cells was approximated via reference gene primer amplification. Clones were sequenced by immunoSEQ multiplex PCR, and TCRdb holds only the in-frame ones, with some missing. That table gives V, J and clone size, and the DNA gave D and trimming. The table lists 55,000 to 95,000 clones, 70% to 85% of them singletons. J lost 2 bases, V lost 2 bases, and 12 bases had no gene match. Germline lookup yields CDR1 MNHNS and CDR2 SASEGT. This CDR3 contains 18 residues. The rearrangement links TRBV6-1 to TRBJ1-5, with TRBD1 matching over 7 bases. Specimen: peripheral blood. This receptor was taken from a woman aged 60 to 75 with acute or convalescent COVID-19. The CDR3 DNA reads TGTGCCAGCAGTGAATCCCGGGGACAGTCAAGAGGCAATCAGCCCCAGCATTTT. Encoded protein: CASSESRGQSRGNQPQHF.